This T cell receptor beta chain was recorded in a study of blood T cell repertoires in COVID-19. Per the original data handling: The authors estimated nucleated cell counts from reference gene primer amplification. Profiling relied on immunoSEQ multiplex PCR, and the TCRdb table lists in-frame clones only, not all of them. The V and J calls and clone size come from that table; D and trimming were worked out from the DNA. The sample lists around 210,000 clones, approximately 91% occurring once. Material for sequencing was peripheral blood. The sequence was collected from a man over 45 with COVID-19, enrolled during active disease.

CDR3: CASSLGSGGAPDTQYF. DNA of the CDR3: TGTGCCAGCAGCTTAGGTAGCGGGGGGGCCCCAGATACGCAGTATTTT. The chain uses TRBV7-6 and TRBJ2-3; 11 nucleotides line up with TRBD2. The CDR3 covers 16 residues. Germline CDR1 and CDR2: SGHVS and FNYEAQ. V was clipped by 1 base and J by 4 bases; unmatched bases: 4.